This passage covers 5 T cell receptor beta chains from one sample sequenced in a study of human T cells and chemical hapten exposure. As for time point: patch test 1, 2 weeks after DPC sensitization. Sample treatment: therapeutic diphenylcyclopropenone sensitization with weekly scalp DPC. Via MiXCR, TCRdb re-called the RACE reads, giving one row per CDR3 protein. The sample carries about 360,000 distinct CDR3 sequences, around 6.9% recorded once. This specimen was whole blood, taken in connection with sensitization to the hapten diphenylcyclopropenone (DPC). The receptors were sampled from a woman under 30 with alopecia areata. Some clones in this sample may be carry-over from other donors' samples.

Many counts were recorded for this clonotype. This sequence joins TRBV7-9 and TRBJ2-3, with D unclear. The V gene lost 7 bases and the J gene lost 0 bases, with 14 bases spanning the gap. The CDR3 consists of 15 residues. Per the germline V gene, CDR1 is SEHNR and CDR2 is FQNEAQ (reference sequence). CDR3 bases: TGTGCCAGCACCCTTGGTACTTCTAGCACAGATACGCAGTATTTT. Residues: CASTLGTSSTDTQYF.

This clonotype was picked up a small number of times. V gene TRBV2 combines with J gene TRBJ2-3; 13 bases line up with TRBD2. Trimming removed 4 bases from V and 0 bases from J; junction bases left unmatched: 7. CDR3 length: 18 amino acids. CDR1 is SNHLY, CDR2 FYNNEI, per germline. This CDR3 reads CASSGPGTSGESTDTQYF. CDR3 nucleotides: TGTGCCAGCAGTGGACCCGGGACTAGCGGGGAGAGCACAGATACGCAGTATTTT. Variable domain in full (rest from reference TRBV2 and TRBJ2-3): EPEVTQTPSHQVTQMGQEVILRCVPISNHLYFYWYRQILGQKVEFLVSFYNNEISEKSEIFDDQFSVERPDGSNFTLKIRSTKLEDSAMYFCASSGPGTSGESTDTQYFGPGTRLTVL.

The V call is TRBV28, the J call TRBJ1-6, with D perhaps TRBD1 (6 bases). From germline, CDR1 is MDHEN and CDR2 SYDVKM. This CDR3 spans 15 amino acids. The V end lost 4 bases, the J end lost 8 bases, and 15 bases lay between the germline ends. CDR3 in amino acids: CASSSPGVGDSPLHF. The CDR3 DNA is TGTGCCAGCAGTTCCCCAGGGGTAGGGGATTCACCCCTCCACTTT.

This clonotype has just a few counts. V gene TRBV20-1 combines with J gene TRBJ1-2; 8 bases match TRBD1. Germline V gives CDR1 DFQATT, CDR2 SNEGSKA (reference sequence). The CDR3 loop spans 17 amino acids. The V and J ends lost 6 bases and 4 bases, in that order; junction bases with no gene match: 19. CDR3 region: CSAARLEPGGYGYGYTF. The CDR3 DNA is TGCAGTGCAGCTAGGTTAGAGCCAGGGGGCTACGGCTATGGCTACACCTTC.

This clonotype has ten or more counts. The chain has TRBV29-1 and TRBJ2-1; TRBD1 matches at 9 bases. Per germline, CDR1 SQVTM and CDR2 ANQGSEA. The V gene end was trimmed by 1 base and the J gene end by 0 bases; junction bases not matched to a gene: 7. The length of the CDR3 is 17 residues. The CDR3 DNA reads TGCAGCGTTGAAGGGATCACAGGGGGCTACTCCTACAATGAGCAGTTCTTC. It translates to CSVEGITGGYSYNEQFF.